Following are 9 T cell receptor beta chains from one sample sequenced in a study of blood T cells in healthy people across ages. Next came a second PCR, run for about 6 to 12 cycles, which used a sample-barcoded 5' primer along with a J-beta primer mix. MiXCR, applied by TCRdb to the 5' RACE reads, yields one record per CDR3 protein. Altogether about 620,000 distinct CDR3 sequences are present, roughly half being singletons, with the ten largest covering roughly 13%. The sequencing input was blood. These receptors were collected from a woman of 80 years or more in good health.

V usage is TRBV3-1 and J usage is TRBJ2-5; D is uncertain. The J call is uncertain, as TRBJ2-7 better fits the DNA end. The CDR3 consists of 13 residues. Per the germline V gene, CDR1 is LGHDT and CDR2 is YNNKEL (reference sequence). The CDR3 sequence: CASSQLGPFEQYF. The DNA of the CDR3 is TGTGCCAGCAGCCAATTGGGCCCCTTCGAGCAGTACTTC.

The V and J genes are TRBV20-1 and TRBJ2-1; TRBD2 matches 7 bases. The better agreement between TRBJ2-7 and the DNA end casts doubt on the J call. Germline V gene lookup returns CDR1 DFQATT and CDR2 SNEGSKA (reference sequence). There are 14 residues in the CDR3. CDR3 nucleotide sequence: TGCAGTGCTCACCCAGCGGGAACCTACAATGAGCAGTACTTC. Encoded protein: CSAHPAGTYNEQYF.

The chain joins TRBV18 to TRBJ1-1, with D unclear. Trimming pared 5 bases from V and 4 bases from J, leaving 17 bases between. The CDR3 extends over 15 amino acids. Germline V lookup: CDR1 KGHSH, CDR2 LQKENI. The CDR3 coding sequence is TGTGCCAGCTCAGGCGCGCCGGGGAGGGCCACTGAAGCTTTCTTT. It translates to CASSGAPGRATEAFF.

This chain uses TRBV12-3 or TRBV12-4 with TRBJ2-1, with 7 bases identical to TRBD2. The V gene end was trimmed by 5 bases and the J gene end by 9 bases; junction bases not matched to a gene: 10. This CDR3 region has 14 residues. The CDR3 is CASSAGLDGGEQFF. CDR3 DNA: TGTGCCAGCAGTGCCGGACTAGACGGGGGTGAGCAGTTCTTC.

The chain joins TRBV29-1 to TRBJ2-1, with D uncertain. CDR1 and CDR2 from the germline V gene are SQVTM and ANQGSEA. The ends were cut back, 8 bases at V and 0 bases at J, with 11 bases in the middle. The CDR3 totals 13 residues. For the CDR3, the DNA is TGCAGCCACAGTTTGTCCTCCTACAATGAGCAGTTCTTC. Translating gives CSHSLSSYNEQFF.

CDR3 region: CSVEGMGHNEQFF. The CDR3 DNA reads as TGCAGCGTTGAAGGGATGGGGCACAATGAGCAGTTCTTC. The chain joins TRBV29-1 to TRBJ2-1, with D tentatively TRBD1 (5 bases). The V end lost 1 base, the J end lost 5 bases, and 9 bases lay between the germline ends. CDR1 SQVTM and CDR2 ANQGSEA come from the germline V gene. The length of the CDR3 is 13 residues.

This clonotype has more than one count but fewer than ten. The V and J genes are TRBV6-6 and TRBJ1-2; a weak D match, TRBD1 (6 bases). The CDR3 contains 16 residues. V was trimmed by 5 bases and J by 8 bases, leaving 24 bases between them. Germline CDR1 is MNHNY and CDR2 is SVGAGI (reference sequence). In nucleotides, the CDR3 is TGTGCCAGCAGTCCCCCCCCCCACGAACAGGGAGAAGGCTACACCTTC. Translating gives CASSPPPHEQGEGYTF.

This clonotype was detected ten times or more. This chain joins TRBV20-1 and TRBJ2-1; 10 bases agree with TRBD2. Germline V lookup: CDR1 DFQATT, CDR2 SNEGSKA (reference sequence). Unmatched junction bases numbered 5, after V lost 3 bases and J lost 0 bases. CDR3 length equals 16 residues. The CDR3 DNA follows: TGCAGTGCTAGGACTAGCGGGCCGAGCTCCTACAATGAGCAGTTCTTC. Its translation: CSARTSGPSSYNEQFF.

On this clonotype: Since a much larger clone is just one base distant, this may be a read error. The V gene is TRBV20-1, the J gene TRBJ1-4; tentatively, D is TRBD1 (6 bases). This CDR3 comprises 13 residues. The germline V gene has CDR1 DFQATT and CDR2 SNEGSKA (reference sequence). CDR3 sequence (DNA): TGCAGTGCTAGCCCCTTTCCAGGGGAAAGACTGTTTTTT. It codes for CSASPFPGERLFF.